This TCR beta chain appears in the sequencing data of a study of blood T cell repertoires in COVID-19. Overall study context: Samples of COVID-19 (acute and convalescent) were obtained from the United States, Italy and Spain. Nucleic acid was either cDNA or gDNA, and it came from T cells, B-cell-depleted T cells, or PBMCs.

The assay was immunoSEQ multiplex PCR, and TCRdb's table has in-frame clones only and misses some. The table has 100,000 to 110,000 clones, about 85% seen once. The V gene's germline CDR1 is SEHNR and CDR2 FQNEAQ (reference sequence). There are 15 residues in the CDR3. V gave up 5 bases and J gave up 4 bases; unmatched junction bases: 11. This clone was observed many times. This chain joins TRBV7-9 and TRBJ2-7; TRBD1 agrees at 7 bases. Sample: peripheral blood. The source is a human donor in a cohort sampled during active COVID-19. The CDR3 nucleotides are TGTGCCAGCAGCCAGACCCGGGACAGCTCTTACGAGCAGTACTTC. It specifies CASSQTRDSSYEQYF.